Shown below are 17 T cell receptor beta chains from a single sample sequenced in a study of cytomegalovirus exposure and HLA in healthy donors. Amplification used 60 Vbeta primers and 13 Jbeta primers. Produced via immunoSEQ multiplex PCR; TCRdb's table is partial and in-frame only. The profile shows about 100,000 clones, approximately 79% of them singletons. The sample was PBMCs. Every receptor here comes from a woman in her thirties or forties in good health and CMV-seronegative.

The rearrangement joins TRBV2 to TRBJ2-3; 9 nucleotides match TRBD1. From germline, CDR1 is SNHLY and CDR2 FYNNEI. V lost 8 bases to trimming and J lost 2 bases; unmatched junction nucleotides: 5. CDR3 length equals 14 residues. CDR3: CASGQGSSTDTQYF. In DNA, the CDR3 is TGTGCCAGCGGACAGGGGTCCTCCACAGATACGCAGTATTTT.

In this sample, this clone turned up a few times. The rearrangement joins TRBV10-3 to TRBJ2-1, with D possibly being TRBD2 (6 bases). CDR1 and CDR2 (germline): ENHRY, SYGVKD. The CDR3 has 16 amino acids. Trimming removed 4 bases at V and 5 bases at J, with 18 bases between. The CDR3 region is CAISAIGGVTHNEQFF. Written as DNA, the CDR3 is TGTGCCATCAGTGCAATCGGAGGGGTAACCCACAATGAGCAGTTCTTC.

CDR3 amino acids: CASALARHGGPHGYTF. DNA for the CDR3: TGTGCCAGCGCCTTGGCCCGACACGGAGGGCCCCATGGCTACACCTTC. The rearrangement joins TRBV2 to TRBJ1-2; D remains ambiguous. The CDR3 contains 16 residues. The V gene's germline CDR1 is SNHLY and CDR2 FYNNEI. V was clipped by 8 bases and J by 6 bases, with 25 bases between them.

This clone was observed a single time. This CDR3 reads CASSLSGTGATEAFF. In DNA, the CDR3 is TGCGCCAGCAGCCTCTCCGGGACAGGGGCTACTGAAGCTTTCTTT. The chain couples TRBV5-1 to TRBJ1-1; 10 bases agree with TRBD1. Trimming took 4 bases from V and 5 from J; bases not matched to a gene: 8. The germline V gene encodes CDR1 SGHRS and CDR2 YFSETQ. The CDR3 runs 15 residues.

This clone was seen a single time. The CDR3 region has the DNA TGTGCCAGCTCACGGGACAGCGGTATGAACACTGAAGCTTTCTTT. Translation gives CASSRDSGMNTEAFF. This chain joins TRBV18 and TRBJ1-1; 7 bases align to TRBD1. The CDR3 has 15 residues. Germline CDR1 KGHSH, CDR2 LQKENI. J lost 0 bases, V lost 4 bases, and 5 bases had no gene match.

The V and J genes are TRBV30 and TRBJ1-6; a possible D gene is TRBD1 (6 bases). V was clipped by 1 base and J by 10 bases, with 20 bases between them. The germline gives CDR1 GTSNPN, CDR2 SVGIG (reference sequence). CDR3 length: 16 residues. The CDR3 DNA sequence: TGTGCCTGGAGTGGTGAGGGGGGGCGATTCGGGTCACCCCTCCACTTT. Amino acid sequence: CAWSGEGGRFGSPLHF.

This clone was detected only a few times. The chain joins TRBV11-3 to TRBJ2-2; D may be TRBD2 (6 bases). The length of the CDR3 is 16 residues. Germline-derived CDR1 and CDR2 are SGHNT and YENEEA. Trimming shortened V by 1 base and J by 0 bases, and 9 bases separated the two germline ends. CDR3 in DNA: TGTGCCAGCAGCTTAGGGACGGGAGCGAACACCGGGGAGCTGTTTTTT. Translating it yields CASSLGTGANTGELFF.

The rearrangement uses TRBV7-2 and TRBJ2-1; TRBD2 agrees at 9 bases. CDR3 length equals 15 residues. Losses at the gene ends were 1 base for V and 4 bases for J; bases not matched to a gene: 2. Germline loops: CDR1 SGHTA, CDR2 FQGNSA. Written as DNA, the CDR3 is TGTGCCAGCAGCTTAGAGACTAGCGGATACAATGAGCAGTTCTTC. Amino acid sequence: CASSLETSGYNEQFF.

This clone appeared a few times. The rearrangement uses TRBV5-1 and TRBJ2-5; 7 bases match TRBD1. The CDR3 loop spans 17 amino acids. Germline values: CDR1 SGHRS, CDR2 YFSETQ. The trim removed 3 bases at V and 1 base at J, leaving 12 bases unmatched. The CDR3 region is CASSWTTIRDSQETQYF. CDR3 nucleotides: TGCGCCAGCAGCTGGACAACGATCCGGGACAGCCAAGAGACCCAGTACTTC.

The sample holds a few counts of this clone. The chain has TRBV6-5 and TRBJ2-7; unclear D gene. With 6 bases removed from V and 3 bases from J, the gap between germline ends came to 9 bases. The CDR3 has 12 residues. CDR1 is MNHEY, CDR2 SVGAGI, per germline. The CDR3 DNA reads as TGTGCCAGCAGCCTTTTCGGCTACGAGCAGTACTTC. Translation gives CASSLFGYEQYF.

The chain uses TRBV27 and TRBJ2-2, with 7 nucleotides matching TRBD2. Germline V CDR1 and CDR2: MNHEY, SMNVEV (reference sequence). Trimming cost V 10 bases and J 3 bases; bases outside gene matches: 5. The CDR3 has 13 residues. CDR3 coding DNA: TGTGCCACCCAGGGAGGGGACACCGGGGAGCTGTTTTTT. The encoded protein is CATQGGDTGELFF.

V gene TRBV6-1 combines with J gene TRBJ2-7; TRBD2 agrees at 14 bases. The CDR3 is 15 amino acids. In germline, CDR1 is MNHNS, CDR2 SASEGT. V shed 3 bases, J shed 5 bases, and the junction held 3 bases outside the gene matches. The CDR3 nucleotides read TGTGCCAGCAGTGAGGGACTAGCGGGAGCCCACGAGCAGTACTTC. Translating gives CASSEGLAGAHEQYF.

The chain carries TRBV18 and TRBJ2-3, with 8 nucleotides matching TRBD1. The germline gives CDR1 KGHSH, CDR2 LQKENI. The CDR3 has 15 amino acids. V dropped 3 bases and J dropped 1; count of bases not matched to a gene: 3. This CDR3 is CASSPGQVGTDTQYF. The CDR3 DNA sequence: TGTGCCAGCTCACCGGGACAGGTGGGCACAGATACGCAGTATTTT.

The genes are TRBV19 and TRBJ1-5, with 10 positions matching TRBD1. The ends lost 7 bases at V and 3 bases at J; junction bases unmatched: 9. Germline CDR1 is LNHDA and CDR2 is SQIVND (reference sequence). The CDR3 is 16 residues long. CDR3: CASTSIGTGVNQPQHF. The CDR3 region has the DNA TGTGCCAGTACGTCGATCGGGACAGGGGTCAATCAGCCCCAGCATTTT.

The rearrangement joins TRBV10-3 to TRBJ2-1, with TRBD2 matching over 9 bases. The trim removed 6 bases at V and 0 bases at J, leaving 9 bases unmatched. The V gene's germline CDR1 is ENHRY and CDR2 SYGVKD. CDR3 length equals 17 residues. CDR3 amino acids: CAIRGGLAGRSYNEQFF. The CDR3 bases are TGTGCCATCAGGGGAGGGCTAGCGGGGCGCTCCTACAATGAGCAGTTCTTC.

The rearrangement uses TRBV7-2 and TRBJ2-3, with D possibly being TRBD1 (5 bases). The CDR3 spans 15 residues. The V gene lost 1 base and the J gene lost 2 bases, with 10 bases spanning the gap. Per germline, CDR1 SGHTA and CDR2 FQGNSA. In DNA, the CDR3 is TGTGCCAGCAGCTTAGTCAGGGCTCACACAGATACGCAGTATTTT. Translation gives CASSLVRAHTDTQYF.

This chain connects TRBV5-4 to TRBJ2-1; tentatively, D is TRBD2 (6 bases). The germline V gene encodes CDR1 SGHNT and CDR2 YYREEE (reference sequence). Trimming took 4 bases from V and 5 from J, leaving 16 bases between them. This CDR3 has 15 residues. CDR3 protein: CASSGLALVDNEQFF. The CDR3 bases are TGTGCCAGCAGCGGTCTAGCGCTAGTCGACAATGAGCAGTTCTTC.